This T cell receptor (beta chain) was documented in a study of beta chain features in type 1 diabetes. Broader study findings: For Type 1 diabetes patients, all four CD4+ subsets carried TCRB CDR3s that were moderately but significantly shorter.

Expressed TCRB transcripts were sequenced because the isolated RNA had all been reverse transcribed beforehand. Here immunoSEQ multiplex PCR was the method, and the copy in TCRdb shows in-frame clones only, minus some. This sample has 300,000 to 400,000 clones; 9.6% occur once, and the top ten carry approximately 0.6%. The germline gives CDR1 MNHEY, CDR2 SMNVEV (reference sequence). The CDR3 runs 14 residues. The V gene end was trimmed by 4 bases and the J gene end by 7 bases; junction bases not matched to a gene: 8. As to this clone: Antigen specificity is unknown.

This sequence was found in a man aged 30 to 39 with type 1 diabetes. Sequencing used central memory CD4+ T cells from blood. The chain recombines TRBV27 with TRBJ2-5, with 8 bases aligning to TRBD2. CDR3 sequence (DNA): TGTGCCAGCAGTTCCCAGCGGGAGTACGCGACCCAGTACTTC. It encodes CASSSQREYATQYF.